This TCR beta chain was profiled in a study of human T cells and chemical hapten exposure. Study information: Epicutaneous patch tests delivered 0.01% DPC to the upper back, with evaluation at 6 days.

Notes on the study in general: Expanded TCRs created a significantly greater count of big CDR3 similarity clusters than controls did.

Indicated time point: patch test 2, 6 weeks after DPC sensitization. Treatment indicated: therapeutic diphenylcyclopropenone sensitization with weekly scalp DPC. Each cDNA molecule in the library carried unique molecular identifiers. One entry per CDR3 protein results from TCRdb running MiXCR on the RACE reads. Counted here are around 130,000 distinct CDR3 sequences, about 12% occurring once; the ten biggest clones make up 1.4%. The V gene's germline CDR1 is SGDLS and CDR2 YYNGEE. This CDR3 is 12 amino acids long. V was shortened by 4 bases and J by 4 bases, with 9 bases between the two germline ends. To note about this clonotype: The antigen remains unidentified.

The rearrangement uses TRBV9 and TRBJ2-7; no reliable D call. This sequence was found in a woman aged 50 to 60 with alopecia areata. Some clones in this sample may be carry-over from other donors' samples. The sample consisted of whole blood, taken in connection with sensitization to the hapten diphenylcyclopropenone (DPC). The CDR3: CASSPGEYEQYF. The CDR3 coding sequence is TGTGCCAGCAGCCCCGGCGAGTACGAGCAGTACTTC.